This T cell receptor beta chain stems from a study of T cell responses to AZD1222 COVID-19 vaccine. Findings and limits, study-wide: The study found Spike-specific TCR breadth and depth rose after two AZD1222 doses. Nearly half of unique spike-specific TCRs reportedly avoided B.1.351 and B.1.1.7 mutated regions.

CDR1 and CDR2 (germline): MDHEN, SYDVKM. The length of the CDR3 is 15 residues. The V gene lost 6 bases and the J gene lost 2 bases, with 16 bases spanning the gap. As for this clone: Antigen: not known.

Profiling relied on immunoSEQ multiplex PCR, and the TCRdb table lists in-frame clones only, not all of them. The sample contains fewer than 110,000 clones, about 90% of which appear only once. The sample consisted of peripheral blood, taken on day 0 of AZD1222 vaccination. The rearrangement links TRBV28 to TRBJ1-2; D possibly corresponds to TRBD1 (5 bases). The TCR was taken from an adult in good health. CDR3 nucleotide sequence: TGTGCCAGCAGATCGGGGCCTAATAAAAACTATGGCTACACCTTC. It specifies CASRSGPNKNYGYTF.